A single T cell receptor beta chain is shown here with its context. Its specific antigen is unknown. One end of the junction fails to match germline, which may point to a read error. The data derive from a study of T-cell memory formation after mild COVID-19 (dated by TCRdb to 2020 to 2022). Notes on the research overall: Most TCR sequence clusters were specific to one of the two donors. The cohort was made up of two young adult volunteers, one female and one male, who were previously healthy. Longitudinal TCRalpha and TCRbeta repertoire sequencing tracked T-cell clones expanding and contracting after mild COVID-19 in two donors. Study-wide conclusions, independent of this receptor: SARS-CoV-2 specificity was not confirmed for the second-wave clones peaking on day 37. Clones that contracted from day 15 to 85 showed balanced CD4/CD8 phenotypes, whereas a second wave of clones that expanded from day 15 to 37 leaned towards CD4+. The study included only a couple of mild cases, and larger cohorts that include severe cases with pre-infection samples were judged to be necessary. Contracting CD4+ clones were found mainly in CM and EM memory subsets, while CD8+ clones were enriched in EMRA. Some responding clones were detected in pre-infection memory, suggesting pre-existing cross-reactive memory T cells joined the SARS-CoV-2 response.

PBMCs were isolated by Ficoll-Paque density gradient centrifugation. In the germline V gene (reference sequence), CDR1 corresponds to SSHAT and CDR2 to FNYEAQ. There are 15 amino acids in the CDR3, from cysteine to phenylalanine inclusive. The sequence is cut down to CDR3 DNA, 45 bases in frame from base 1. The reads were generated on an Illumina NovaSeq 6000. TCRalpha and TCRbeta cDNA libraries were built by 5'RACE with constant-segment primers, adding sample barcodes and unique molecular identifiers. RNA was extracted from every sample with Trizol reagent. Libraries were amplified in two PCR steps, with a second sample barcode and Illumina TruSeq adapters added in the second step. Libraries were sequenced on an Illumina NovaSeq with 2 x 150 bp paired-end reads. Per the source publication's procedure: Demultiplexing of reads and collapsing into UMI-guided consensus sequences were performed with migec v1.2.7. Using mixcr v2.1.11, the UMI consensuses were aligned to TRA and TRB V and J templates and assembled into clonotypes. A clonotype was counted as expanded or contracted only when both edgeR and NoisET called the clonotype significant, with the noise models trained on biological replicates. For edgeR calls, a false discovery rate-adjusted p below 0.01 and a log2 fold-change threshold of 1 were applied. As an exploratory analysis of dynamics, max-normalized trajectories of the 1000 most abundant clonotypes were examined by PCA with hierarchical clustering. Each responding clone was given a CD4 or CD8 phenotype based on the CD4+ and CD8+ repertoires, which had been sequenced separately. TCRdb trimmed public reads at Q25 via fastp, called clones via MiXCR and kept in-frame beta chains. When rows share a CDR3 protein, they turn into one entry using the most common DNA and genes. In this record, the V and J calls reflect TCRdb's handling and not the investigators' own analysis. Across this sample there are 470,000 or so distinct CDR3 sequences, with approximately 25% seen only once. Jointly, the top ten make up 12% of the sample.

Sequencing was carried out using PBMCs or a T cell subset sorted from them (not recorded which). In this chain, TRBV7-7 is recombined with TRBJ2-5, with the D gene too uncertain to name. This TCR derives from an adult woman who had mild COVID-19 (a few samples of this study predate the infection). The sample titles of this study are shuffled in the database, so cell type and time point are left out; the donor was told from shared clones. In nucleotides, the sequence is TGTGCTAGCAGTAGTACAGCCTGGTCGCCCCAGACCCAGTACTTC. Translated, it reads CASSSTAWSPQTQYF.